One T cell receptor (beta chain) is described in this entry. This sample stems from a study of blood T cell repertoires in COVID-19. Generated by immunoSEQ multiplex PCR, the TCRdb table keeps only in-frame clones and is missing some. Among about 140,000 clones listed, about 87% were seen once. The J segment lost 3 bases and the V segment lost 2 bases, leaving 4 bases of the junction unmatched. The CDR3 length is 14 residues. Germline assignment: CDR1 SGHDT and CDR2 YYEEEE. Input material: peripheral blood. The chain couples TRBV5-6 to TRBJ1-2; 7 bases map to TRBD1. The clonotype comes from a human donor in a cohort sampled during active COVID-19. This CDR3 reads CASSLGGGDYGYTF. For the CDR3, the DNA is TGTGCCAGCAGCTTAGGGGGCGGCGACTATGGCTACACCTTC.